This T cell receptor (beta chain) was sequenced for a study of blood T cell repertoires in COVID-19. About the research overall: Samples of COVID-19 (acute and convalescent) were obtained from the United States, Italy and Spain.

CDR1 is SEHNR and CDR2 is FQNEAQ in the germline V gene (reference sequence). CDR3 length: 13 residues. Trimming cost V 5 bases and J 2 bases, with 9 bases left between them. Participants were placed into cohorts based on the clinical history they reported. Clones were sequenced by immunoSEQ multiplex PCR, and TCRdb holds only the in-frame ones, with some missing. The sample yields about 220,000 clones, approximately 80% seen once. The V and J genes are TRBV7-9 and TRBJ1-1; D uncertain. The material sequenced was PBMCs or T cells enriched from blood (not recorded which). This TCR came from a woman in her sixties who had recovered from COVID-19. CDR3 nucleotides: TGTGCCAGCAGCCCCACCAGAAACACTGAAGCTTTCTTT. It translates to CASSPTRNTEAFF.